Sequencing of this T cell receptor beta chain was carried out in a study of blood T cell repertoires in COVID-19. Enrollment of patients from Seattle took place during active infection, with longitudinal follow-up. Study processing details: Cell counts per sample came from amplifying reference gene primers. Profiled with immunoSEQ multiplex PCR; TCRdb holds only in-frame clones, not every one. Clone size and V and J calls were adopted from that table, with D and trimming inferred from the DNA. The sample has about 130,000 clones, about 89% seen once. The V and J ends lost 2 bases and 4 bases respectively, with 12 bases between them. Germline-derived CDR1 and CDR2 are MNHNS and SASEGT. This CDR3 comprises 16 residues.

This TCR was sampled from a woman aged 70-85 years with COVID-19, enrolled during active disease. This chain links TRBV6-1 with TRBJ2-6, with D possibly TRBD2 on 7 matching bases. Input material: peripheral blood. The CDR3 DNA reads TGTGCCAGCAGTGAATTAGGGGGGGCCGGGGCCAACGTCCTGACTTTC. Translating gives CASSELGGAGANVLTF.